This T cell receptor (beta chain) appears in the sequencing data of a study of T cell repertoires in cytomegalovirus infection. In the study overall: Indicated by public TCR beta signatures were CMV infection and matching HLA type.

TCRdb re-called the reads through MiXCR, storing one row per CDR3 protein. The sample includes about 300,000 distinct CDR3 sequences, about a tenth seen only once; the top ten take over 2.5%. The CDR3 runs to 13 residues. CDR1 and CDR2 from the germline V gene are SGHDT and YYEEEE. The V end lost 5 bases, the J end lost 2 bases, and 7 bases lay between the germline ends. This clonotype showed up many times. This chain links TRBV5-6 with TRBJ2-2; D is unclear. The specimen sequenced was PBMCs. This TCR came from a human donor in good health (CMV status not recorded). Some clones in this sample may be carry-over from other donors' samples. CDR3 sequence reads: CASRNLNTGELFF. DNA for the CDR3: TGTGCCAGCAGGAATCTAAACACCGGGGAGCTGTTTTTT.